This T cell receptor beta chain was observed in a study of blood T cell repertoires in COVID-19. Across the whole study: PBMCs, B-cell-depleted T cells, or T cells provided the cDNA or gDNA that made up the material.

Per the study methods: Reference gene primer amplification yielded estimated nucleated cell counts. The table came from immunoSEQ multiplex PCR; TCRdb's copy has only in-frame clones and leaves some out. V and J calls and clone size are those listed in that table; D and trimming were worked out from the DNA. In the table there are over 45,000 clones, about 81% of which are singletons. The CDR3 has 13 amino acids. Trimming removed 8 bases from V and 7 bases from J, with 18 bases in between. In germline, CDR1 is LNHDA, CDR2 SQIVND (reference sequence). Sequenced sample: peripheral blood. The V call is TRBV19, the J call TRBJ2-7, with a weak D call TRBD1 (6 bases). This TCR was sampled from a man between 50 and 59 years old with active COVID-19. Here the CDR3 reads CASLGAGLREQYF. As DNA, the CDR3 is TGTGCCAGTCTGGGGGCCGGCCTACGTGAGCAGTACTTC.